Below, one T cell receptor beta chain is given with its context. This sample is drawn from a study of blood T cell repertoires in COVID-19. Sequenced by immunoSEQ multiplex PCR; TCRdb stores in-frame clones only, minus some. The sample has around 50,000 clones; 86% are singletons. Germline CDR1 reads SNHLY; CDR2 reads FYNNEI. This CDR3 has 16 amino acids. Trimming took 5 bases from V and 4 from J; bases not matched to a gene: 13. The V gene is TRBV2, the J gene TRBJ1-2; TRBD1 matches 7 bases. Sequenced: peripheral blood. The clonotype originates from a man in his sixties with active or convalescent COVID-19. For the CDR3, the DNA is TGTGCCAGCAGTTTTATTCAAGGACAGGTCCTCTATGGCTACACCTTC. Protein: CASSFIQGQVLYGYTF.